Below, 13 T cell receptor beta chains from the same sample are listed, as sequenced in a study of blood T cells in healthy people across ages. PCR was performed a second time for roughly 7 to 12 cycles using a sample-barcoded 5' primer and a J-beta primer mix. TCRdb re-analysed the 5' RACE reads in MiXCR, keeping a single row per CDR3 protein. In the table there are about 680,000 distinct CDR3 sequences, around 45% of which are singletons. Sequencing input: blood. The source of these receptors is a woman aged 60-70 years in good health.

The chain has TRBV5-1 and TRBJ2-5; a weak D match, TRBD2 (5 bases). The J call is doubtful: the DNA matches TRBJ2-4 better. The germline CDR1 and CDR2 sequences are SGHRS and YFSETQ. This CDR3 is 14 amino acids long. The CDR3 sequence is CASSLEGALNIQYF. CDR3 DNA sequence: TGCGCCAGCAGCTTAGAGGGCGCCTTAAACATTCAGTACTTC.

The CDR3 region has the DNA TGTGCCAGCTCACCACCGGGGACAGTCCTCTACAATGAGCAGTTCTTC. Translated: CASSPPGTVLYNEQFF. The rearrangement uses TRBV18 and TRBJ2-1, with 7 bases identical to TRBD1. The CDR3 is 16 amino acids. CDR1 KGHSH and CDR2 LQKENI come from the germline V gene. V gave up 0 bases and J gave up 3 bases; unmatched junction bases: 5.

This chain joins TRBV7-9 and TRBJ1-1, with D maybe TRBD1 (6 bases). Germline assignment: CDR1 SEHNR and CDR2 FQNEAQ (reference sequence). CDR3 length: 15 amino acids. Trimming removed 4 bases from V and 5 bases from J, with 17 bases in between. The CDR3 sequence is CASSSPGTWVTEAFF. The CDR3 nucleotides read TGTGCCAGCAGCTCTCCCGGGACATGGGTTACTGAAGCTTTCTTT.

The genes are TRBV20-1 and TRBJ1-2; TRBD1 aligns across 7 bases. With V trimmed by 6 bases and J by 4 bases, 8 bases remained unmatched. From germline, CDR1 is DFQATT and CDR2 SNEGSKA (reference sequence). CDR3 size: 13 residues. CDR3 residues: CSANGQESYGYTF. In DNA form, the CDR3 reads TGCAGTGCCAACGGACAGGAGTCCTATGGCTACACCTTC.

The chain combines TRBV7-8 with TRBJ2-4, with 9 bases identical to TRBD2. The DNA matches TRBJ2-5 better at its end, which makes the J call doubtful. Germline CDR1 reads SGHVS; CDR2 reads FQNEAQ. The length of the CDR3 is 15 residues. In DNA form, the CDR3 reads TGTGCCAGCAGCTCCCGACTAGCGGAGGGAGAGACCCAGTACTTC. Its translation: CASSSRLAEGETQYF.

The genes are TRBV29-1 and TRBJ2-1; D gene ambiguous. V was cut by 3 bases and J by 9 bases, with 18 bases left in between. Germline V gives CDR1 SQVTM, CDR2 ANQGSEA. The CDR3 covers 14 residues. CDR3 sequence (DNA): TGCAGCGTTGATAGCCAGGACGGAGTTGGTGAGCAGTTCTTC. Translating gives CSVDSQDGVGEQFF.

V gene TRBV20-1 combines with J gene TRBJ2-4; weak D call: TRBD2 (6 bases). Trimming removed 7 bases from V and 8 bases from J, with 18 bases in between. Per the germline V gene, CDR1 is DFQATT and CDR2 is SNEGSKA (reference sequence). The CDR3 is 13 amino acids. The CDR3 loop is CSVAPTTGDIQYF. The CDR3, as DNA: TGCAGTGTCGCGCCAACTACGGGGGACATTCAGTACTTC.

Written as DNA, the CDR3 is TGTGCCAGCAGCTTAGTGGATAGGAATGAGCAGTTCTTC. This encodes CASSLVDRNEQFF. This chain connects TRBV7-9 to TRBJ2-1; D unclear. The CDR3 loop spans 13 amino acids. CDR1 is SEHNR, CDR2 FQNEAQ, per germline (reference sequence). Trimming took 1 base from V and 7 from J, leaving 8 bases between them.

This clonotype was picked up many times. Since a much larger clone is just one base distant, this may be a read error. J is TRBJ2-1 and V is TRBV4-3; 11 bases agree with TRBD2. The DNA matches TRBJ2-7 better at its end, which makes the J call doubtful. Germline V lookup: CDR1 LGHNA, CDR2 YSLEER. This CDR3 region has 16 residues. The DNA of the CDR3 is TGCGCCAGCAGCCAAGTAGCGGGAGGGACATACAATGAGCAGTACTTC. Amino acids: CASSQVAGGTYNEQYF.

The chain combines TRBV4-2 with TRBJ2-7; 7 bases agree with TRBD1. This CDR3 spans 16 amino acids. The germline gives CDR1 LGHNA, CDR2 YNFKEQ. Trimming removed 1 base from V and 7 bases from J; junction bases left unmatched: 13. CDR3 amino acids: CASSQVVGGYGNEQYF. As DNA, the CDR3 is TGTGCCAGCAGCCAAGTTGTAGGGGGCTATGGCAATGAGCAGTACTTC.

V and J are TRBV14 and TRBJ2-7; unclear D gene. CDR1 and CDR2 (germline): SGHDN, FVKESK. Trimming left V 2 bases short and J 7 bases short, with 12 bases between. The CDR3 spans 13 residues. Here the CDR3 DNA reads TGTGCCAGCAGCCAATGGGAAGGGAAAGAGCAGTACTTC. Its translation: CASSQWEGKEQYF.

This clonotype was observed once. CDR3 loop: CASGWTSGEYEQYF. CDR3 nucleotides: TGTGCCAGCGGCTGGACTAGCGGGGAGTACGAGCAGTACTTC. The chain joins TRBV7-8 to TRBJ2-4, with TRBD2 matching 12 bases. The J call could be wrong; TRBJ2-7 is a better fit for the DNA end. Per germline, CDR1 SGHVS and CDR2 FQNEAQ. The CDR3 is 14 residues long.

The chain recombines TRBV28 with TRBJ2-1; D unclear. The ends were cut back, 5 bases at V and 7 bases at J, with 9 bases in the middle. Germline V gene sequence: CDR1 MDHEN, CDR2 SYDVKM. The CDR3 extends over 12 amino acids. The CDR3 coding sequence is TGTGCCAGCAGTATACTGACGAATGAGCAGTTCTTC. This codes for CASSILTNEQFF.